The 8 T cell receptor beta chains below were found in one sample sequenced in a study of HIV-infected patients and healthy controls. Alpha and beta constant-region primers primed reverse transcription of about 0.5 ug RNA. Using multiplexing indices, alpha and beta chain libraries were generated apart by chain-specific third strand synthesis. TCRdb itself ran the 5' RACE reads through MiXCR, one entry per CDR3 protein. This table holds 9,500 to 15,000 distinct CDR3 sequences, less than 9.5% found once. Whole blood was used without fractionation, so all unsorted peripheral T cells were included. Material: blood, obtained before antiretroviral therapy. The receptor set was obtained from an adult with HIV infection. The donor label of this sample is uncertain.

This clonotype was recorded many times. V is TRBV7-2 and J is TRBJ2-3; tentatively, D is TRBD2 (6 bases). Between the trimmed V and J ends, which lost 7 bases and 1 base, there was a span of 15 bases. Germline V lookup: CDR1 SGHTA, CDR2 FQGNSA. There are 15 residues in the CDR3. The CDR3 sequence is CASTPAGLGTDTQYF. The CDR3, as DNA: TGTGCCAGCACCCCCGCGGGATTAGGCACAGATACGCAGTATTTT. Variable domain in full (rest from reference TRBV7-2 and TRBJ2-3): GAGVSQSPSNKVTEKGKDVELRCDPISGHTALYWYRQSLGQGLEFLIYFQGNSAPDKSGLPSDRFSAERTGGSVSTLTIQRTQQEDSAVYLCASTPAGLGTDTQYFGPGTRLTVL.

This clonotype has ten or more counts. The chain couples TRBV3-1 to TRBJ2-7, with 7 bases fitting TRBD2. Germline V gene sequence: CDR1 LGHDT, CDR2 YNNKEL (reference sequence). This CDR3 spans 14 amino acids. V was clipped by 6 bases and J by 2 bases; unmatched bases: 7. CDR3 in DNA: TGTGCCAGCAGTCGAAGCGGGACTCCCTACGAGCAGTACTTC. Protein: CASSRSGTPYEQYF.

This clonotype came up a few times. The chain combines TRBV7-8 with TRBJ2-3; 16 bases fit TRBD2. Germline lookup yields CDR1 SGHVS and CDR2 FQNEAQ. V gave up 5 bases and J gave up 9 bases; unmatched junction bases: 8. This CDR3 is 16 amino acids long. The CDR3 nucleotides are TGTGCCAGCAGCGGGACTAGCGGGAGGGCAAAGCGCACGCAGTATTTT. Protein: CASSGTSGRAKRTQYF.

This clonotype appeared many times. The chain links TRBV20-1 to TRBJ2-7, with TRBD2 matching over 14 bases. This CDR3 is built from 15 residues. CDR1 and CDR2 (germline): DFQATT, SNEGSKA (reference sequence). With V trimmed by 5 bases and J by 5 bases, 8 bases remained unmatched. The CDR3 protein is CSALGLAGGQNEQYF. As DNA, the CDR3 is TGCAGTGCTCTCGGACTAGCGGGGGGACAGAACGAGCAGTACTTC.

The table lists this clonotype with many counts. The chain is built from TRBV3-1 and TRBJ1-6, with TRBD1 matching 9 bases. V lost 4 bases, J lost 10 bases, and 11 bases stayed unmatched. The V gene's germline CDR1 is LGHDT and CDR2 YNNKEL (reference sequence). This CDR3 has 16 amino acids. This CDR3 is CASSRGSTGGGSPLHF. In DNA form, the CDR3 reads TGTGCCAGCAGCCGAGGTTCGACAGGGGGAGGATCACCCCTCCACTTT.

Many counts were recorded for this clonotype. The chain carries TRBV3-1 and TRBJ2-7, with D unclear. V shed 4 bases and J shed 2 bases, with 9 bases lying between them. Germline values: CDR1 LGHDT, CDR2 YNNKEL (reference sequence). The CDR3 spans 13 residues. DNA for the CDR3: TGTGCCAGCAGCCCACTCCAAGCCTACGAGCAGTACTTC. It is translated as CASSPLQAYEQYF.

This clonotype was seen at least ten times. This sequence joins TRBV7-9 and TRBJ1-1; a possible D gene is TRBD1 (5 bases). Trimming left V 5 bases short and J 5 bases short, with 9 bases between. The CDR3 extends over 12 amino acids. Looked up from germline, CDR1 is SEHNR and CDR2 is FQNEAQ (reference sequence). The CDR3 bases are TGTGCCAGCAGCATCAGACAGACTGAAGCTTTCTTT. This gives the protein CASSIRQTEAFF.

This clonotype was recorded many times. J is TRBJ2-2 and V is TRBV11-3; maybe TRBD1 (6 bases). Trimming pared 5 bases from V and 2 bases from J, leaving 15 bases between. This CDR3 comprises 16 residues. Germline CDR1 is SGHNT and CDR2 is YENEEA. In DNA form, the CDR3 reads TGTGCCAGCAGCCCCCGACAGGACGATAACACCGGGGAGCTGTTTTTT. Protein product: CASSPRQDDNTGELFF. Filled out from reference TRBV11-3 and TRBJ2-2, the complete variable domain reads EAGVVQSPRYKIIEKKQPVAFWCNPISGHNTLYWYLQNLGQGPELLIRYENEEAVDDSQLPKDRFSAERLKGVDSTLKIQPAELGDSAVYLCASSPRQDDNTGELFFGEGSRLTVL.